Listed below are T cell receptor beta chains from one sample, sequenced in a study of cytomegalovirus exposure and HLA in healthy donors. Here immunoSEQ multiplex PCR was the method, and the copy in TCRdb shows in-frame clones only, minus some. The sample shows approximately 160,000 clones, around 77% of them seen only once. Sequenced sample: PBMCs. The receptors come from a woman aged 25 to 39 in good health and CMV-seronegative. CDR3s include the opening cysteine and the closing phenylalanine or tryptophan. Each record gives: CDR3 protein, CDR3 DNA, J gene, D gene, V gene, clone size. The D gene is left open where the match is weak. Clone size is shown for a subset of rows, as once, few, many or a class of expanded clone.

CASSFPYEKLFF,TGTGCCAGCAGTTTCCCTTATGAAAAACTGTTTTTT,TRBJ1-4,-,TRBV28,-
CASSESPGRGTDTQYF,TGTGCCAGCAGTGAATCGCCAGGGCGGGGTACAGATACGCAGTATTTT,TRBJ2-3,-,TRBV25-1,-
CASSDRDRSIFF,TGTGCCAGCAGTGACCGGGACAGGAGTATTTTCTTT,TRBJ1-1,TRBD1,TRBV2,-
CASSSQGRTEAFF,TGTGCCAGCAGTTCACAGGGTAGGACTGAAGCTTTCTTT,TRBJ1-1,-,TRBV7-9,-
CASRQTGLNSPLHF,TGTGCCAGCAGACAAACAGGGTTGAATTCACCCCTCCACTTT,TRBJ1-6,-,TRBV2,-
CASSTTGGGEKLFF,TGTGCCAGTAGTACCACAGGGGGCGGTGAAAAACTGTTTTTT,TRBJ1-4,TRBD1,TRBV19,-
CASSRRLAGATDTQYF,TGTGCCAGCAGCAGACGACTCGCGGGGGCCACAGATACGCAGTATTTT,TRBJ2-3,-,TRBV7-2,-
CATSRDRQATNEKLFF,TGTGCCACCAGCAGAGATCGACAGGCAACTAATGAAAAACTGTTTTTT,TRBJ1-4,-,TRBV15,-
CATSPYGTGAEKLFF,TGTGCCACCAGCCCTTACGGGACAGGGGCTGAAAAACTGTTTTTT,TRBJ1-4,TRBD1,TRBV15,-
CASSLFRGDRGWTGTIPGIQYF,TGTGCCAGCAGTTTATTCAGGGGGGATAGGGGCTGGACCGGGACCATTCCGGGCATTCAGTACTTC,TRBJ2-4,-,TRBV27,-
CATSRKKPRTGTEKLFF,TGTGCCACCAGCAGAAAAAAACCCCGGACAGGGACTGAAAAACTGTTTTTT,TRBJ1-4,TRBD1,TRBV15,-
CASSQGAVNQETQYF,TGCGCCAGCAGCCAGGGGGCGGTAAACCAAGAGACCCAGTACTTC,TRBJ2-5,TRBD1,TRBV5-1,-
CATFREAGELFF,TGTGCCACCTTCCGGGAGGCCGGGGAGCTGTTTTTT,TRBJ2-2,TRBD2,TRBV2,-
CASSQDQGRNYGYTF,TGCGCCAGCAGCCAAGATCAGGGCAGAAACTATGGCTACACCTTC,TRBJ1-2,-,TRBV4-3,once
CASSTSSYEQYF,TGTGCCAGCAGCACGAGCTCCTACGAGCAGTACTTC,TRBJ2-7,-,TRBV4-2,-
CASSSRLAAYEQYF,TGTGCCAGCAGCTCGCGACTAGCAGCCTACGAGCAGTACTTC,TRBJ2-7,TRBD2,TRBV7-6,-
CASSLILAGGLSYEQYF,TGTGCCAGCAGCTTAATACTAGCGGGAGGCCTATCCTACGAGCAGTACTTC,TRBJ2-7,TRBD2,TRBV7-2,-
CASSLSLAGGYEQYF,TGTGCCAGCAGCTTATCTCTAGCGGGAGGCTACGAGCAGTACTTC,TRBJ2-7,TRBD2,TRBV7-2,-
CASSEGGQGNAGYTF,TGTGCCAGCAGTGAGGGGGGACAGGGTAACGCTGGCTACACCTTC,TRBJ1-2,TRBD1,TRBV6-1,-
CASSIVLGVNTEAFF,TGTGCCAGTAGTATAGTTCTCGGGGTGAACACTGAAGCTTTCTTT,TRBJ1-1,-,TRBV19,once
CAISKQGSSYEQYF,TGTGCCATCAGTAAACAGGGTAGCTCCTACGAGCAGTACTTC,TRBJ2-7,-,TRBV10-3,-
CASSYSGYNQPQHF,TGTGCCAGCAGCTACAGTGGCTACAATCAGCCCCAGCATTTT,TRBJ1-5,-,TRBV5-5,-
CASSFSFGLALIGELFF,TGTGCCAGCAGTTTTTCTTTCGGACTAGCGCTCATCGGGGAGCTGTTTTTT,TRBJ2-2,TRBD2,TRBV27,-
CASSKHETGGNYGYTF,TGTGCCAGCAGCAAACATGAGACAGGGGGGAACTATGGCTACACCTTC,TRBJ1-2,-,TRBV21-1,few
CSARQGGGEKLFF,TGCAGCGCCCGACAGGGGGGAGGTGAAAAACTGTTTTTT,TRBJ1-4,TRBD1,TRBV29-1,-
CASSASGTSTDTQYF,TGCGCCAGCAGCGCTAGCGGGACTAGCACAGATACGCAGTATTTT,TRBJ2-3,TRBD2,TRBV5-1,-
CASSLESGDEYEQYF,TGCGCCAGCAGCTTGGAATCGGGGGATGAATACGAGCAGTACTTC,TRBJ2-7,-,TRBV5-1,-
CASSQGRNDQPQHF,TGCGCCAGCAGCCAGGGGAGGAATGATCAGCCCCAGCATTTT,TRBJ1-5,-,TRBV4-1,few
CASRTRLAGDNEQFF,TGTGCCAGCAGGACGAGACTAGCGGGGGACAATGAGCAGTTCTTC,TRBJ2-1,TRBD2,TRBV6-5,-
CAISELGETQYF,TGTGCCATCAGTGAGCTCGGAGAGACCCAGTACTTC,TRBJ2-5,-,TRBV10-3,-
CASTGPQINEKLFF,TGTGCCAGTACTGGGCCACAGATTAATGAAAAACTGTTTTTT,TRBJ1-4,-,TRBV19,once
CSVYRNTEAFF,TGCAGCGTGTATCGGAACACTGAAGCTTTCTTT,TRBJ1-1,-,TRBV29-1,few
CASTYAGLYEQYF,TGTGCCAGCACTTATGCGGGACTCTACGAGCAGTACTTC,TRBJ2-7,-,TRBV28,-
CASSVAGGSQETQYF,TGTGCCAGCAGCGTAGCGGGGGGTTCCCAAGAGACCCAGTACTTC,TRBJ2-5,TRBD2,TRBV9,-
CASSFPGQSYGYTF,TGCGCCAGCAGCTTTCCGGGACAATCCTATGGCTACACCTTC,TRBJ1-2,-,TRBV5-1,-
CASSPETGALYNEQFF,TGTGCCAGCAGTCCCGAAACAGGGGCCCTCTACAATGAGCAGTTCTTC,TRBJ2-1,TRBD1,TRBV9,-
CAISDAAMNTEAFF,TGTGCCATCAGTGATGCGGCTATGAACACTGAAGCTTTCTTT,TRBJ1-1,-,TRBV10-3,-
CSVDGLQGKGTF,TGCAGCGTTGATGGGTTGCAGGGGAAGGGAACCTTC,TRBJ1-2,-,TRBV29-1,-
CAIRTGANGYTF,TGTGCCATCCGGACAGGGGCGAACGGCTACACCTTC,TRBJ1-2,TRBD1,TRBV27,-
CASSQSNRGYNTEAFF,TGCGCCAGCAGCCAATCGAACAGGGGCTACAACACTGAAGCTTTCTTT,TRBJ1-1,TRBD1,TRBV4-1,-
CASSYTSEETQYF,TGTGCCAGTAGTTATACTAGCGAGGAGACCCAGTACTTC,TRBJ2-5,TRBD2,TRBV19,-
CASSQEPAGAYNEQFF,TGTGCCAGCAGCCAAGAACCAGCGGGAGCCTACAATGAGCAGTTCTTC,TRBJ2-1,TRBD2,TRBV4-2,few
CASITVVGGLNTGELFF,TGTGCCAGCATTACGGTGGTGGGGGGTTTGAACACCGGGGAGCTGTTTTTT,TRBJ2-2,-,TRBV2,-
CASSYEGAYGYTF,TGTGCCAGCAGTTACGAGGGGGCCTATGGCTACACCTTC,TRBJ1-2,TRBD1,TRBV6-6,-
CATPLWAGGLDEQFF,TGTGCCACCCCGTTGTGGGCGGGAGGGTTGGATGAGCAGTTCTTC,TRBJ2-1,TRBD2,TRBV27,-
CASSYGQGTYNEQFF,TGTGCCAGCAGCTACGGACAGGGAACCTACAATGAGCAGTTCTTC,TRBJ2-1,TRBD1,TRBV5-4,-
CASSLGYGSSYEQYF,TGTGCCAGCAGCTTAGGATACGGGAGCTCCTACGAGCAGTACTTC,TRBJ2-7,-,TRBV11-2,-
CAWSRRTGGAGYEQYF,TGTGCCTGGAGTCGAAGAACAGGGGGCGCTGGGTACGAGCAGTACTTC,TRBJ2-7,TRBD1,TRBV30,-
CASSLGVAPNEQFF,TGTGCCAGCAGCTTAGGGGTAGCGCCGAATGAGCAGTTCTTC,TRBJ2-1,-,TRBV7-2,-
CAISDNTDTQYF,TGTGCCATCAGTGATAACACAGATACGCAGTATTTT,TRBJ2-3,-,TRBV10-3,-
CAWSIWPSGFSTDTQYF,TGTGCCTGGAGTATTTGGCCTAGCGGGTTTAGCACAGATACGCAGTATTTT,TRBJ2-3,TRBD2,TRBV30,-
CASSSGAGAYEQYF,TGTGCCAGCAGCTCGGGGGCGGGGGCCTACGAGCAGTACTTC,TRBJ2-7,-,TRBV7-6,-
CASNLGDRVQETQYF,TGTGCCAGCAACCTGGGGGACAGGGTACAAGAGACCCAGTACTTC,TRBJ2-5,TRBD1,TRBV28,-
CAISGLVGNEQFF,TGTGCCATCAGTGGACTAGTCGGCAATGAGCAGTTCTTC,TRBJ2-1,-,TRBV10-3,few
CASSLRSGQNYGYTF,TGTGCCAGCAGTTTAAGGTCAGGGCAGAACTATGGCTACACCTTC,TRBJ1-2,-,TRBV28,-